This section outlines one T cell receptor (beta chain) sequence together with its context. The V end was cut by 3 bases, the J end by 3 bases, with 9 bases between. The germline V gene encodes CDR1 SGHKS and CDR2 YYEKEE (reference sequence). The CDR3 has 13 residues. This record belongs to a study of blood T cells in healthy people across ages. Primed by a sample-barcoded 5' primer and a J-beta primer mix, a second PCR proceeded for about 6 to 11 cycles. TCRdb ran MiXCR on the 5' RACE reads and lists one entry per CDR3 protein. This sample has 550,000 to 700,000 distinct CDR3 sequences, with 27% found just once.

This receptor was taken from a woman aged 70-85 years in good health. The rearrangement uses TRBV5-5 and TRBJ1-2; D is unresolved. The sample comprised blood. The CDR3 reads CASSSGPDYGYTF. The DNA for the CDR3 is TGTGCCAGCAGCTCTGGACCAGACTATGGCTACACCTTC.